These 31 T cell receptor beta chains came from one sample sequenced in a study of T cell repertoires in cytomegalovirus infection. One entry per CDR3 protein, called by TCRdb with MiXCR from the reads. The table has fewer than 550,000 distinct CDR3 sequences, approximately 32% seen once; the top ten hold roughly an eighth. The sample taken for sequencing was PBMCs. Receptor source: a human donor in good health (CMV status not recorded). Some clones in this sample may be carry-over from other donors' samples.

This clonotype was recorded at least ten times. The chain uses TRBV12-3 or TRBV12-4 and TRBJ2-1; no firm D call. The CDR3 runs to 12 residues. V shed 3 bases and J shed 4 bases, with 4 bases lying between them. The CDR3 coding sequence is TGTGCCAGCAGTTTCCCTTACAATGAGCAGTTCTTC. It encodes CASSFPYNEQFF.

The CDR3 coding sequence is TGTGCCAGCACTGCACAGGTCAACTATGGCTACACCTTC. It codes for CASTAQVNYGYTF. This chain connects TRBV7-9 to TRBJ1-2; possible D gene TRBD1, 5 bases. The CDR3 length is 13 residues. Trimming stripped 7 bases from V and 2 bases from J, with 11 bases between. Germline CDR1 SEHNR, CDR2 FQNEAQ (reference sequence). The entire variable domain, with the rest obtained from reference TRBV7-9 and TRBJ1-2, is as follows: DTGVSQNPRHKITKRGQNVTFRCDPISEHNRLYWYRQTLGQGPEFLTYFQNEAQLEKSRLLSDRFSAERPKGSFSTLEIQRTEQGDSAMYLCASTAQVNYGYTFGSGTRLTVV.

This clonotype was counted only a few times. The V and J genes are TRBV27 and TRBJ1-1; TRBD1 aligns across 9 bases. CDR3 length: 16 residues. V gave up 5 bases and J gave up 1 base; unmatched junction bases: 8. Germline V gene lookup returns CDR1 MNHEY and CDR2 SMNVEV (reference sequence). In nucleotides, the CDR3 is TGTGCCAGCAGTCCCACCCACAGGGGGCCGAACACTGAAGCTTTCTTT. Translation: CASSPTHRGPNTEAFF.

This clonotype was found many times. The genes are TRBV7-8 and TRBJ2-2; no definite D call. V lost 2 bases to trimming and J lost 6 bases, with 10 bases between them. Germline CDR1 reads SGHVS; CDR2 reads FQNEAQ. The CDR3 consists of 14 residues. This CDR3 is CASSLILGAGELFF. For the CDR3, the DNA is TGTGCCAGCAGCTTAATCCTTGGGGCCGGGGAGCTGTTTTTT.

This chain joins TRBV24-1 and TRBJ1-1; 8 positions agree with TRBD1. CDR1 and CDR2 (germline): KGHDR, SFDVKD. J lost 10 bases, V lost 3 bases, and 12 bases had no gene match. CDR3 size: 15 residues. The CDR3, as DNA: TGTGCCACCAGTGATGGCGGACAGGGTCGAGCTGGAGCTTTCTTT. Translating gives CATSDGGQGRAGAFF.

This clonotype came up many times. The chain combines TRBV12-3 or TRBV12-4 with TRBJ1-6; D unresolved. The CDR3 totals 14 residues. V lost 6 bases and J lost 6, with 12 bases in between. The CDR3 bases are TGTGCCAGCAGGTTGTCGGATGGTAATTCACCCCTCCACTTT. Translated: CASRLSDGNSPLHF.

This clonotype has ten or more counts. The rearrangement links TRBV7-2 to TRBJ2-3; D possibly matches TRBD1 or TRBD2 (6 bases each). Germline lookup yields CDR1 SGHTA and CDR2 FQGNSA. CDR3 length equals 15 residues. Trimming removed 5 bases at V and 3 bases at J, with 15 bases between. CDR3 coding DNA: TGTGCCAGCAGCCGCCCCCGGGGGCGTACAGATACGCAGTATTTT. Its translation: CASSRPRGRTDTQYF.

Details on this clonotype: The junction departs from germline at one end; a sequencing error may be responsible. V is TRBV5-6 and J is TRBJ1-5, with D possibly being TRBD1 (5 bases). The CDR3 has 14 amino acids. The germline CDR1 and CDR2 sequences are SGHDT and YYEEEE. The CDR3 region is CASILGQGGQPQHF. The CDR3 coding sequence is TGTGCCAGCATCTTGGGTCAGGGCGGTCAGCCCCAGCATTTT. The full variable domain, completed using reference TRBV5-6 and TRBJ1-5, is DAGVTQSPTHLIKTRGQQVTLRCSPKSGHDTVSWYQQALGQGPQFIFQYYEEEERQRGNFPDRFSGHQFPNYSSELNVNALLLGDSALYLCASILGQGGQPQHFGDGTRLSIL.

This clonotype was observed a handful of times. V usage is TRBV12-3 or TRBV12-4 and J usage is TRBJ1-1; D is perhaps TRBD1 (5 bases). The germline V and J ends were trimmed by 4 bases and 1 base, with 19 bases remaining between them. The CDR3 runs to 17 residues. The CDR3 region has the DNA TGTGCCAGCAGTTACCTTAGGGGTGAACTTGAGAACACTGAAGCTTTCTTT. This encodes CASSYLRGELENTEAFF.

The chain is built from TRBV29-1 and TRBJ1-5, with D possibly TRBD1 on 6 matching bases. The germline gives CDR1 SQVTM, CDR2 ANQGSEA. The CDR3 has 13 amino acids. V shed 6 bases and J shed 5 bases, with 14 bases lying between them. The CDR3 DNA follows: TGCAGCGTAGGGGGAGGTAGGGATCAGCCCCAGCATTTT. Encoded protein: CSVGGGRDQPQHF.

J is TRBJ1-1 and V is TRBV5-6; maybe TRBD1 (6 bases). The length of the CDR3 is 13 residues. The germline V gene encodes CDR1 SGHDT and CDR2 YYEEEE. The V gene lost 6 bases and the J gene lost 10 bases, with 19 bases spanning the gap. For the CDR3, the DNA is TGTGCCAGCAATATTCGGCAGGGGCAGGGAGCTTTCTTT. This sequence encodes CASNIRQGQGAFF.

The sample holds many counts of this clonotype. The chain couples TRBV7-2 to TRBJ2-2; D is perhaps TRBD2 (6 bases). Germline V gene data show CDR1 as SGHTA and CDR2 as FQGNSA. V shed 4 bases and J shed 7 bases, with 16 bases lying between them. This CDR3 is built from 15 residues. The CDR3 here is CASSSRGRGSGELFF. CDR3 DNA: TGTGCCAGCAGCTCACGCGGGCGGGGAAGCGGGGAGCTGTTTTTT. Full variable domain (remainder filled in from reference TRBV7-2 and TRBJ2-2): GAGVSQSPSNKVTEKGKDVELRCDPISGHTALYWYRQSLGQGLEFLIYFQGNSAPDKSGLPSDRFSAERTGGSVSTLTIQRTQQEDSAVYLCASSSRGRGSGELFFGEGSRLTVL.

For this clonotype: One end of the junction fails to match germline, which may point to a read error. This chain connects TRBV20-1 to TRBJ1-2, with D unresolved. From germline, CDR1 is DFQATT and CDR2 SNEGSKA (reference sequence). The CDR3 runs 15 residues. The CDR3 is CSARDVRVSNYGCTF. CDR3 DNA: TGCAGTGCTAGAGATGTGAGGGTCTCTAACTATGGCTGCACCTTC.

The CDR3 DNA sequence: TGTGCCAGCAGCTTAACCGGGACACCTGAGCAGTTCTTC. Translation gives CASSLTGTPEQFF. V is TRBV11-1 and J is TRBJ2-1, with D tentatively TRBD1 (6 bases). The CDR3 length is 13 residues. Trimming cost V 2 bases and J 9 bases, with 11 bases left between them. Germline CDR1 is SGHAT and CDR2 is FQDESV (reference sequence).

This clonotype has a single count. One base away lies a much larger clone, so this may be a sequencing read error. This chain joins TRBV15 and TRBJ1-6, with no clear D. Looked up from germline, CDR1 is LNHNV and CDR2 is YYDKDF (reference sequence). This CDR3 contains 14 residues. CDR3 residues: CATRRDRENSPLHF. The CDR3 coding sequence is TGTGCCACCAGGAGAGATAGAGAGAATTCACCCCTCCACTTT.

To note about this clonotype: The junction shows a germline mismatch at one end, possibly a read error. V usage is TRBV6-8 and J usage is TRBJ1-1; TRBD1 agrees at 10 bases. The CDR3 contains 14 residues. Germline-derived CDR1 and CDR2 are MNHGY and SAAAGT. The CDR3 region is CASSRTGGNTESFF. The CDR3 nucleotides read TGTGCCAGCAGTAGGACAGGGGGAAACACTGAATCTTTCTTT.

This clonotype was picked up a small number of times. The chain is built from TRBV4-1 and TRBJ2-7; D is unclear. The germline CDR1 and CDR2 sequences are MGHRA and YSYEKL. Between the trimmed V and J ends, which lost 3 bases and 7 bases, there was a span of 13 bases. This CDR3 is 13 amino acids long. This CDR3 is CASSQELWREQYF. As DNA, the CDR3 is TGCGCCAGCAGCCAGGAGCTTTGGCGGGAGCAGTACTTC.

Only a few counts were recorded for this clonotype. This chain uses TRBV24-1 with TRBJ2-3, with 7 bases identical to TRBD1. This CDR3 contains 19 residues. CDR1 is KGHDR and CDR2 is SFDVKD in the germline V gene. Trimming took 5 bases from V and 1 from J; bases not matched to a gene: 17. The CDR3 bases are TGTGCCACCAGTGGGGTGGAGGTCGAGGGGGCGATCGGCACAGATACGCAGTATTTT. The encoded protein is CATSGVEVEGAIGTDTQYF.

For the CDR3, the DNA is TGTGCCAGCCAAACGGGACTAGCGAAAGATACGCAGTATTTT. Protein: CASQTGLAKDTQYF. V is TRBV18 and J is TRBJ2-3; 10 nucleotides align to TRBD2. This CDR3 comprises 14 residues. Germline-derived CDR1 and CDR2 are KGHSH and LQKENI. Germline trimming cut 8 bases from V and 5 bases from J; bases unmatched to any gene: 7.

This clonotype was counted ten times or more. This chain joins TRBV7-9 and TRBJ2-3, with unresolved D. CDR3 size: 13 residues. The ends were cut back, 9 bases at V and 2 bases at J, with 12 bases in the middle. Germline V gene data show CDR1 as SEHNR and CDR2 as FQNEAQ (reference sequence). CDR3 coding DNA: TGTGCCAGATCTCAGGTTTCCACAGATACGCAGTATTTT. It codes for CARSQVSTDTQYF.

A remark on this clonotype: The final CDR3 position lacks the conserved phenylalanine or tryptophan, pointing to a likely read error. The J gene is TRBJ2-7, the V gene TRBV7-3, with D uncertain. CDR1 and CDR2 (germline): SGHTA, FQGTGA. V was clipped by 8 bases and J by 7 bases, with 12 bases between them. CDR3 size: 11 residues. CDR3 DNA sequence: TGTGCCAGCCGGTGGGCGAGGGAGCAGTACTTA. Residues: CASRWAREQYL.

Concerning this clonotype: This may be a read error, as it is one base from a much larger clone. Given the absence of the conserved phenylalanine or tryptophan at the CDR3 end, a read error is likely. This rearrangement joins TRBV7-2 to TRBJ1-1; 7 bases align to TRBD1. Germline V gene sequence: CDR1 SGHTA, CDR2 FQGNSA. The CDR3 extends over 14 amino acids. J lost 7 bases, V lost 5 bases, and 10 bases had no gene match. CDR3: CASSTRQGRSEAFV. The CDR3 DNA reads TGTGCCAGCAGCACTCGACAGGGCCGGAGTGAAGCTTTCGTT.

This clonotype came up a few times. The chain links TRBV3-1 to TRBJ2-5; the match to TRBD2 covers 9 bases. The CDR3 loop spans 15 amino acids. From germline, CDR1 is LGHDT and CDR2 YNNKEL (reference sequence). V gave up 4 bases and J gave up 4 bases; unmatched junction bases: 7. Here the CDR3 DNA reads TGTGCCAGCAGCCCCGGCGGGGGGGCCGGAGAGACCCAGTACTTC. Translated, it gives CASSPGGGAGETQYF.

The rearrangement links TRBV10-1 to TRBJ2-2, with TRBD1 matching over 8 bases. Germline loops: CDR1 WNHNN, CDR2 SYGVQD (reference sequence). The ends lost 7 bases at V and 1 base at J; junction bases unmatched: 5. This CDR3 has 15 residues. CDR3 in DNA: TGCGCCAGCATGGAGGGGACAGGGAACACCGGGGAGCTGTTTTTT. Its protein product is CASMEGTGNTGELFF.

The CDR3 reads CASSRAQSEQFF. The CDR3 DNA follows: TGTGCCAGCAGCAGGGCCCAGTCTGAGCAGTTCTTC. V is TRBV5-4 and J is TRBJ2-1; D gene ambiguous. Germline CDR1 reads SGHNT; CDR2 reads YYREEE (reference sequence). V lost 4 bases to trimming and J lost 9 bases, with 11 bases between them. This CDR3 spans 12 amino acids.

This clonotype was seen a few times. A read error may be the cause here, since a much bigger clone is one base away. The gene calls are TRBV6-5 and TRBJ2-1; D gene uncertain. CDR1 MNHEY and CDR2 SVGAGI come from the germline V gene. The CDR3 runs to 13 residues. V lost 11 bases and J 5 bases, leaving 16 bases between the germline ends. Here the CDR3 reads CAPQSVGDNEQFF. CDR3 nucleotide sequence: TGTGCCCCCCAATCCGTCGGCGACAATGAGCAGTTCTTC.

This clonotype was seen at least ten times. The rearrangement uses TRBV7-2 and TRBJ2-3; 7 bases are shared with TRBD2. The CDR3 spans 15 residues. From germline, CDR1 is SGHTA and CDR2 FQGNSA. V lost 5 bases to trimming and J lost 2 bases; unmatched junction nucleotides: 7. CDR3 DNA sequence: TGTGCCAGCAGCAGTCTAGCGGTACTCACAGATACGCAGTATTTT. It is translated as CASSSLAVLTDTQYF.

The gene calls are TRBV12-3 or TRBV12-4 and TRBJ2-2; 7 bases are shared with TRBD2. The CDR3 totals 14 residues. The V gene end was trimmed by 7 bases and the J gene end by 4 bases; junction bases not matched to a gene: 6. The CDR3 protein is CASTRGVGTGELFF. The DNA for the CDR3 is TGTGCCAGCACCCGGGGGGTCGGCACCGGGGAGCTGTTTTTT.

This clonotype was seen a handful of times. This chain uses TRBV7-2 with TRBJ2-5; 8 nucleotides agree with TRBD1. V shed 5 bases, J shed 3 bases, and the junction held 11 bases outside the gene matches. Per the germline V gene, CDR1 is SGHTA and CDR2 is FQGNSA. The CDR3 spans 16 residues. The DNA for the CDR3 is TGTGCCAGCAGCCGATCGACAGGGGAAGGAGAAGAGACCCAGTACTTC. Translation: CASSRSTGEGEETQYF.

This clonotype was found once. The chain joins TRBV15 to TRBJ2-2; 8 bases are a match to TRBD1. The CDR3 is 14 residues long. The trim removed 3 bases at V and 6 bases at J, leaving 3 bases unmatched. Germline lookup yields CDR1 LNHNV and CDR2 YYDKDF (reference sequence). The DNA for the CDR3 is TGTGCCACCAGCAGGGACAGGGACGCCGGGGAGCTGTTTTTT. Protein: CATSRDRDAGELFF.

This clonotype has a handful of counts. The genes are TRBV19 and TRBJ2-1; TRBD2 agrees at 11 bases. Germline assignment: CDR1 LNHDA and CDR2 SQIVND (reference sequence). Trimming at V came to 5 bases and at J to 2 bases, leaving 5 bases not matched to a gene. CDR3 length equals 16 residues. CDR3 sequence: CASSPTSGVTYNEQFF. CDR3 bases: TGTGCCAGTAGTCCGACTAGCGGGGTGACCTACAATGAGCAGTTCTTC.